The sequence of this TCR beta chain was determined in a study of cytomegalovirus exposure and HLA in healthy donors. Points from the study as a whole: Usually a TCR sequence was rare, but some public TCRs were found in many donors. From TCR beta sequences, most subjects' HLA-A and HLA-B alleles were reportedly predicted accurately. CMV serostatus was the only recorded immune exposure for donors.

Use of 60 Vbeta and 13 Jbeta primers characterized the PCR. The assay was immunoSEQ multiplex PCR, and TCRdb's table has in-frame clones only and misses some. The sample holds approximately 110,000 clones. Deletions cut 3 bases from V and 7 bases from J, with 19 bases between. The CDR3 has 16 amino acids. The germline V gene has CDR1 MGHDK and CDR2 SYGVNS. On this clone itself: The antigen is unknown.

The V call is TRBV25-1, the J call TRBJ1-5, with D maybe TRBD1 (6 bases). The TCR comes from a man aged 18-30 years in good health and CMV-seronegative. The sample comprised PBMCs. The CDR3 nucleotides read TGTGCCAGCAGTGAGGGCGGTGGGGGGGCAAAACAGCCCCAGCATTTT. It encodes CASSEGGGGAKQPQHF. The full variable domain, with the rest looked up from reference TRBV25-1 and TRBJ1-5, is EADIYQTPRYLVIGTGKKITLECSQTMGHDKMYWYQQDPGMELHLIHYSYGVNSTEKGDLSSESTVSRIRTEHFPLTLESARPSHTSQYLCASSEGGGGAKQPQHFGDGTRLSIL.